The clone carrying this T cell receptor beta chain was seen ten or more times. What it binds is unknown. TCRdb re-called the RT-PCR reads with MiXCR, one entry per CDR3 protein. Of about 170,000 distinct CDR3 sequences detected, approximately 11% appear once; the ten largest clones hold roughly 33%. This sample was included in a study of response to subunit inactivated influenza vaccine. Study outcomes and limitations: The authors suggested that every seasonal influenza vaccination recruits few new T cells.

In germline, CDR1 is LGHDT, CDR2 YNNKEL (reference sequence). The V segment lost 0 bases and the J segment 3 bases; nucleotides outside the gene matches: 12. This CDR3 is 18 amino acids long. The sample consisted of CD8+ T cells sorted from PBMCs, taken about 23 months after vaccination. The receptor's source is a man aged 45-69 years who received an inactivated influenza vaccine. This rearrangement joins TRBV3-1 to TRBJ2-7; 9 bases are shared with TRBD2. The CDR3 region has the DNA TGTGCCAGCAGCCAAGAGTACACGAGGGCTAGCGGGGTCTACGAGCAGTACTTC. Translating it yields CASSQEYTRASGVYEQYF.